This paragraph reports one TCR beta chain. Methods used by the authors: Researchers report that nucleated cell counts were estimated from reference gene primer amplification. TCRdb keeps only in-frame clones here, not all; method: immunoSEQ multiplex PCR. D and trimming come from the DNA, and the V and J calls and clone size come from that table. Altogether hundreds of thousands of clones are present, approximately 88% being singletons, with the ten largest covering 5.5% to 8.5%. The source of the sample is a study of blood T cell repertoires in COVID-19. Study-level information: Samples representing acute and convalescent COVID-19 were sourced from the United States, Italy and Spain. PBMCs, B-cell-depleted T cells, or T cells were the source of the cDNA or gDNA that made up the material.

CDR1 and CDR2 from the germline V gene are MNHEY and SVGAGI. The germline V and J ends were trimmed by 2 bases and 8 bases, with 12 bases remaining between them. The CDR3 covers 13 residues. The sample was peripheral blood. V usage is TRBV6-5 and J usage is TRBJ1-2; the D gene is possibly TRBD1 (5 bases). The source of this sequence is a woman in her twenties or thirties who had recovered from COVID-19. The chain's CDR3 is CASSYKGVEGYTF. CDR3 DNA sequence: TGTGCCAGCAGTTACAAAGGGGTTGAAGGCTACACCTTC.